Presented here are 19 T cell receptor beta chains from one specimen sequenced in a study of OX40 agonist ivuxolimab in advanced cancers. TCRdb keeps only in-frame clones here, not all; method: immunoSEQ multiplex PCR. The data contain about 34,000 clones, over 90% of them singletons. The sample was CD4+ or CD8+ T cells sorted from blood, taken in a trial of the OX40 agonist ivuxolimab. Receptor source: an adult with an advanced solid tumor such as melanoma, head and neck, liver or kidney cancer.

The J gene is TRBJ1-2, the V gene TRBV7-2, with TRBD1 matching over 7 bases. The length of the CDR3 is 14 residues. The J segment lost 3 bases and the V segment lost 4 bases, leaving 5 bases of the junction unmatched. CDR1 SGHTA and CDR2 FQGNSA come from the germline V gene. CDR3 region: CASSSTGTDYGYTF. As DNA, the CDR3 is TGTGCCAGCAGCTCTACCGGGACAGACTATGGCTACACCTTC.

The chain links TRBV5-6 to TRBJ2-7; a possible D gene is TRBD2 (6 bases). V lost 6 bases, J lost 5 bases, and 21 bases lay in between. The length of the CDR3 is 15 residues. Germline-derived CDR1 and CDR2 are SGHDT and YYEEEE. The CDR3 sequence is CASTPRTPGDHEQYF. The CDR3 nucleotides read TGTGCCAGCACCCCGAGAACTCCGGGGGACCACGAGCAGTACTTC.

The chain joins TRBV30 to TRBJ1-2; D may be TRBD1 (5 bases). The CDR3 consists of 16 residues. Germline V lookup: CDR1 GTSNPN, CDR2 SVGIG (reference sequence). V was trimmed by 0 bases and J by 0 bases, leaving 14 bases between them. For the CDR3, the DNA is TGTGCCTGGAGTGTGGGGACCGGAGCGTCTAACTATGGCTACACCTTC. Translated: CAWSVGTGASNYGYTF.

This chain links TRBV6-5 with TRBJ2-1, with D possibly being TRBD1 or TRBD2 (5 bases each). The V end was cut by 6 bases, the J end by 6 bases, with 12 bases between. Germline V gene lookup returns CDR1 MNHEY and CDR2 SVGAGI. The CDR3 runs to 13 residues. In DNA, the CDR3 is TGTGCCAGCAGCCCCTCAGGGACCAATGAGCAGTTCTTC. Translated, it gives CASSPSGTNEQFF.

V usage is TRBV28 and J usage is TRBJ1-4; TRBD1 matches 10 bases. Germline values: CDR1 MDHEN, CDR2 SYDVKM. J lost 3 bases, V lost 1 base, and 11 bases had no gene match. This CDR3 region has 19 residues. The CDR3 region is CASSLSWTGGVVPNEKLFF. CDR3 DNA sequence: TGTGCCAGCAGTTTATCGTGGACAGGGGGTGTCGTACCTAATGAAAAACTGTTTTTT.

The chain is built from TRBV7-2 and TRBJ2-1, with 12 bases lining up with TRBD2. V lost 0 bases, J lost 8 bases, and 8 bases stayed unmatched. The CDR3 loop spans 17 amino acids. The V gene's germline CDR1 is SGHTA and CDR2 FQGNSA. CDR3 sequence (DNA): TGTGCCAGCAGCTTAGCGGCGGCTAGCGGGGGGGCCTATGAGCAGTTCTTC. Protein product: CASSLAAASGGAYEQFF.

V and J are TRBV29-1 and TRBJ1-1, with D uncertain. The CDR3 runs to 13 residues. Germline CDR1 is SQVTM and CDR2 is ANQGSEA. The V end lost 7 bases, the J end lost 1 base, and 13 bases lay between the germline ends. The CDR3 DNA follows: TGCAGCGGCGCATTGCTACCGAACACTGAAGCTTTCTTT. Translated, it gives CSGALLPNTEAFF. Complete variable domain (other parts from reference TRBV29-1 and TRBJ1-1): SAVISQKPSRDICQRGTSLTIQCQVDSQVTMMFWYRQQPGQSLTLIATANQGSEATYESGFVIDKFPISRPNLTFSTLTVSNMSPEDSSIYLCSGALLPNTEAFFGQGTRLTVV.

The genes are TRBV4-1 and TRBJ1-2; TRBD1 aligns across 7 bases. Per germline, CDR1 MGHRA and CDR2 YSYEKL. V was clipped by 1 base and J by 4 bases; unmatched bases: 3. The CDR3 extends over 14 amino acids. CDR3 DNA sequence: TGCGCCAGCAGCCAAGTCAGGGGGACCTATGGCTACACCTTC. Amino acid sequence: CASSQVRGTYGYTF.

V usage is TRBV6-1 and J usage is TRBJ2-6; TRBD1 is a possible D gene (6 bases). The CDR3 sequence is 15 residues long. Per the germline V gene, CDR1 is MNHNS and CDR2 is SASEGT. V gave up 6 bases and J gave up 2 bases, with 11 bases separating them. DNA for the CDR3: TGTGCCAGCAGCCATGGACAGACTGGGGCCAACGTCCTGACTTTC. The encoded protein is CASSHGQTGANVLTF.

The genes are TRBV9 and TRBJ2-5, with D tentatively TRBD1 or TRBD2 (5 bases each). V gave up 3 bases and J gave up 2 bases, with 17 bases separating them. The CDR3 has 16 amino acids. Germline V gene data show CDR1 as SGDLS and CDR2 as YYNGEE. This CDR3 reads CASSAPPGAEQETQYF. For the CDR3, the DNA is TGTGCCAGCAGCGCCCCTCCCGGGGCCGAGCAAGAGACCCAGTACTTC. The complete variable domain, with remaining parts taken from reference TRBV9 and TRBJ2-5, reads DSGVTQTPKHLITATGQRVTLRCSPRSGDLSVYWYQQSLDQGLQFLIQYYNGEERAKGNILERFSAQQFPDLHSELNLSSLELGDSALYFCASSAPPGAEQETQYFGPGTRLLVL.

Notes on this clone: The junction departs from the called germline gene at one end, perhaps through a read error. The V gene is TRBV25-1, the J gene TRBJ2-7; D might be TRBD1 (5 bases). Germline loops: CDR1 MGHDK, CDR2 SYGVNS. This CDR3 contains 14 residues. The CDR3 nucleotides read TGTGCCAGCAGTTTGCCCAGGGCATCGTCCGAGCGGTACTTC. Its translation: CASSLPRASSERYF.

This chain uses TRBV27 with TRBJ2-3, with D unresolved. V gave up 5 bases and J gave up 0 bases, with 6 bases separating them. CDR1 is MNHEY, CDR2 SMNVEV, per germline (reference sequence). The CDR3 length is 13 residues. CDR3 DNA: TGTGCCAGCAGTCCGGCTAGCACAGATACGCAGTATTTT. Its protein is CASSPASTDTQYF.

The CDR3 loop reads CASRSPGKSTTGELFF. The DNA for the CDR3 is TGTGCCAGCAGGTCTCCGGGGAAATCAACAACCGGGGAGCTGTTTTTT. V gene TRBV7-9 combines with J gene TRBJ2-2, with D maybe TRBD2 (5 bases). V lost 6 bases and J lost 5, with 19 bases in between. CDR3 length: 16 amino acids. From germline, CDR1 is SEHNR and CDR2 FQNEAQ (reference sequence).

The J gene is TRBJ1-1, the V gene TRBV28; D is unclear. The CDR3 is made up of 12 amino acids. Trimming removed 3 bases from V and 5 bases from J, with 7 bases in between. Germline CDR1 reads MDHEN; CDR2 reads SYDVKM. In DNA form, the CDR3 reads TGTGCCAGCAGTTTCGTGTGGACTGAAGCTTTCTTT. Its translation: CASSFVWTEAFF.

The chain joins TRBV19 to TRBJ1-1; the D gene is possibly TRBD1 (5 bases). Per germline, CDR1 LNHDA and CDR2 SQIVND (reference sequence). The ends were cut back, 6 bases at V and 4 bases at J, with 21 bases in the middle. This CDR3 is built from 16 residues. The CDR3 coding sequence is TGTGCCAGTAGGAGTAGTTGGGGCGTGGGGATCACTGAAGCTTTCTTT. The encoded protein is CASRSSWGVGITEAFF.

V usage is TRBV30 and J usage is TRBJ1-1, with 8 bases aligning to TRBD1. The CDR3 loop spans 15 amino acids. The trim removed 1 base at V and 0 bases at J, leaving 4 bases unmatched. Germline V gene data show CDR1 as GTSNPN and CDR2 as SVGIG (reference sequence). The DNA of the CDR3 is TGTGCCTGGAGTGAGACAGGGGATTTGAACACTGAAGCTTTCTTT. Its protein product is CAWSETGDLNTEAFF.

This sequence joins TRBV27 and TRBJ1-6; D call uncertain. Germline values: CDR1 MNHEY, CDR2 SMNVEV (reference sequence). V was shortened by 4 bases and J by 7 bases, with 11 bases between the two germline ends. The CDR3 consists of 14 residues. The CDR3 protein is CASSSGDPNSPLHF. The CDR3 DNA reads TGTGCCAGCAGTTCTGGAGATCCGAATTCACCCCTCCACTTT.

The rearrangement links TRBV7-2 to TRBJ2-4, with 8 bases lining up with TRBD2. V shed 1 base and J 3 bases; nucleotides not matched to a gene: 5. Germline CDR1 is SGHTA and CDR2 is FQGNSA. The CDR3 runs 16 residues. Here the CDR3 reads CASSLVAGYDKNIQYF. CDR3 DNA: TGTGCCAGCAGCTTAGTAGCGGGATATGACAAAAACATTCAGTACTTC. Using reference TRBV7-2 and TRBJ2-4 for the parts outside the CDR3, the full variable domain is GAGVSQSPSNKVTEKGKDVELRCDPISGHTALYWYRQSLGQGLEFLIYFQGNSAPDKSGLPSDRFSAERTGGSVSTLTIQRTQQEDSAVYLCASSLVAGYDKNIQYFGAGTRLSVL.

The chain is built from TRBV11-2 and TRBJ2-1; possibly TRBD2 for D (6 bases). The CDR3 runs to 15 residues. Germline CDR1 reads SGHAT; CDR2 reads FQNNGV. V was shortened by 4 bases and J by 0 bases, with 10 bases between the two germline ends. CDR3 coding DNA: TGTGCCAGCAGCTCGGGACTCAGCTCCTACAATGAGCAGTTCTTC. As protein: CASSSGLSSYNEQFF.